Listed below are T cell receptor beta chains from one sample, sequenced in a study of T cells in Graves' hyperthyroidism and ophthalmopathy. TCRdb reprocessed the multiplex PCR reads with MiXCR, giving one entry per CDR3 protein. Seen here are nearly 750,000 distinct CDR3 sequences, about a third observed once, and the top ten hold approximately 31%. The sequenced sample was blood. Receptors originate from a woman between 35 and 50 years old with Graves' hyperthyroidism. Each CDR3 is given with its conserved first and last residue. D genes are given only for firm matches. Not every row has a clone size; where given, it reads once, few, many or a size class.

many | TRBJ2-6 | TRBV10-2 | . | TGCGCCATTTCTAGGGACCGCGGCTCTGGGGCCAACGTCCTGACTTTC | CAISRDRGSGANVLTF
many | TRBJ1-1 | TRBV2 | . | TGTGCCAGCGAGCGGAGCTCGGAAGCTTTCTTT | CASERSSEAFF
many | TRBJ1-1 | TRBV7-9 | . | TGTGCCAGCAGCGAGGTCGCGGGGGCCGCTGAAGCTTTCTTT | CASSEVAGAAEAFF
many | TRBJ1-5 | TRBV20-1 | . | TGCAGTGCTTCCCGGGACACCAAGGGCCAGCCCCAGCATTTT | CSASRDTKGQPQHF
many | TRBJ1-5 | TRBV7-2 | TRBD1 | TGTGCCAGCAGGGAACAGGGGTTTCAGCCCCAGCATTTT | CASREQGFQPQHF
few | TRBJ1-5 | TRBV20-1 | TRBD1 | TGCAGTGCTAGAGATGTGGGTCGAGGGGGCGTAGCGCCCCAGCATTTT | CSARDVGRGGVAPQHF
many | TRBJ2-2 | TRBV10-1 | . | TGCGCCAGCAGTGACGGGGGAAGGAAGCTGTTTTTT | CASSDGGRKLFF
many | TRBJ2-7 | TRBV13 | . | TGTGCCAGCAGCTCACAGTACGAGCAGTACTTC | CASSSQYEQYF
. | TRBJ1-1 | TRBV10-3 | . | TGTGCCGTTCGCCTGGGGGGGAACACTGAAGCTTTCTTT | CAVRLGGNTEAFF
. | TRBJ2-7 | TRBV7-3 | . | TGTGCCAGCAGCCCCGGACAGTCCTACAATGAGCAGTACTTC | CASSPGQSYNEQYF
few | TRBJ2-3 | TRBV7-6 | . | TGTGCCAGCAGTCCCACACCAGATACGCAGTATTTT | CASSPTPDTQYF
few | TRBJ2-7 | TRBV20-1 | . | TGCAGTGCCCCAACTGTTTCCTACGAGCAGTACTTC | CSAPTVSYEQYF
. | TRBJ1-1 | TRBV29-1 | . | TGCAGCCACGAAAAGTGGACTGAAGCTTTCTTT | CSHEKWTEAFF
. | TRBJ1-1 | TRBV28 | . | TGTGCCTCCTCTGAAGAAAAGGGCCCGAACACTGAAGCTTTCTTT | CASSEEKGPNTEAFF
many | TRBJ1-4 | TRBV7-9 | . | TGTGCCAGCAGCCCGGACACTGATGAAAAACTGTTTTTT | CASSPDTDEKLFF
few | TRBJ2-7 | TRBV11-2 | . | TGTGCCAGCGCAGGGGCAGTCGGGGGGCCCCCCTACGAGCAGTACTTC | CASAGAVGGPPYEQYF
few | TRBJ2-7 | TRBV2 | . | TGTGCCAGCTCACTCCCCCCGGGACTGGCCTACGAGCAGTACTTC | CASSLPPGLAYEQYF
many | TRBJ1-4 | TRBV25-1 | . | TGTGCCAGCAATCAGGGGCTGCGGGGTGAAAAACTGTTTTTT | CASNQGLRGEKLFF
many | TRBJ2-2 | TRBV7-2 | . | TGTGCCAGCAGCTCGCACCGGAACACCGGGGAGCTGTTTTTT | CASSSHRNTGELFF
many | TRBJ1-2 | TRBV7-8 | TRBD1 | TGTGCCAGCAGCTTAACGACAGGGAATTATGGCTACACCTTC | CASSLTTGNYGYTF
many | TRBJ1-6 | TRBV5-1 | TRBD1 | TGCGCCAGCAGCTCTACCCCAGGACAGGGGGATTCACCCCTCCACTTT | CASSSTPGQGDSPLHF
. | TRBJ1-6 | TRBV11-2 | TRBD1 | TGTGCCAGCAGCCGCCCCGGGACAGGCTTTTCACCCCTCCACTTT | CASSRPGTGFSPLHF
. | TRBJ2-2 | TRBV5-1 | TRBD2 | TGTGCCAGCAGCATTGAGCGGGGGGGCCCCGGGGAGCTGTTTTTT | CASSIERGGPGELFF
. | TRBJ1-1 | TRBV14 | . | TGTGCCAGCAGCCAAGGTTTCCCGCGGGAAGCTTTCTTT | CASSQGFPREAFF
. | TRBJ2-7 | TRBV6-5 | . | TGTGCCAGCAGTTACGGGCGCGGGGACGGAATATACGAGCAGTACTTC | CASSYGRGDGIYEQYF
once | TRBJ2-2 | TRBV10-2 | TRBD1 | TGCGCCAGCATGAAGGGGGGACAGGGGGCCTCCGGGGAGCTGTTTTTT | CASMKGGQGASGELFF
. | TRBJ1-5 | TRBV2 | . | TGTGCCAGCAGTGAACCGGAGACGTCGGGCAATCAGCCCCAGCATTTT | CASSEPETSGNQPQHF
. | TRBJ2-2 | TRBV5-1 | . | TGCGCCAGCAGCCAACAAGCGAACACCGGGGAGCTGTTTTTT | CASSQQANTGELFF
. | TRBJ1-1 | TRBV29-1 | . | TGCAGCGTTGAAGATCCGCCACAGCCGGGATGGGGCACTGAAGCTTTCTTT | CSVEDPPQPGWGTEAFF
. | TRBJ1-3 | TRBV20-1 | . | TGCAGTGCTAGACGGGCCGGGACGATTCTTGGGGACACCATATATTTT | CSARRAGTILGDTIYF
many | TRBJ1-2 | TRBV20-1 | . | TGCAGTGCTAGCCGCTCAGAATTGAATGGCTACACCTTC | CSASRSELNGYTF
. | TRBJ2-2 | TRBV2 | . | TGTGCCAGCAGGGTATCAAGAAACACCGGGGAGCTGTTTTTT | CASRVSRNTGELFF
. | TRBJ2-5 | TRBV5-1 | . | TGCGCCAGCAGCTTGGCATTTGGGAATGGAGAGACCCAGTACTTC | CASSLAFGNGETQYF
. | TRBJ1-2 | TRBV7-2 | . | TGTGCCACAAGACAGTCTAACTATGGCTACACCTTC | CATRQSNYGYTF
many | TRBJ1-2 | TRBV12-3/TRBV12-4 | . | TGTGCCAGCAGCCACGGGGTCGGGGGCTCGAACTATGGCTACACCTTC | CASSHGVGGSNYGYTF
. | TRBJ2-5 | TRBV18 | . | TGTGCCAGCTCACTAATTAATGAAGAGACCCAGTACTTC | CASSLINEETQYF
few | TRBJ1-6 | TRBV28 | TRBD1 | TGTGCCAGCAGTTCCTTAGGACAGGGGAATAATTCACCCCTCCACTTT | CASSSLGQGNNSPLHF
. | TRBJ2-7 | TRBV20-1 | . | TGCAGTGCTAGAGATTGGGGGGGCGGGAGCGGCTACGAGCAGTACTTC | CSARDWGGGSGYEQYF
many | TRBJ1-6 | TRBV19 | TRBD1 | TGTGCCAGTAGTATCAGGGGACAGACTAATTCACCCCTCCACTTT | CASSIRGQTNSPLHF
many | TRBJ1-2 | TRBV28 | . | TGTGCCAGCAGTTTAGACTGGAACTATGGCTACACCTTC | CASSLDWNYGYTF